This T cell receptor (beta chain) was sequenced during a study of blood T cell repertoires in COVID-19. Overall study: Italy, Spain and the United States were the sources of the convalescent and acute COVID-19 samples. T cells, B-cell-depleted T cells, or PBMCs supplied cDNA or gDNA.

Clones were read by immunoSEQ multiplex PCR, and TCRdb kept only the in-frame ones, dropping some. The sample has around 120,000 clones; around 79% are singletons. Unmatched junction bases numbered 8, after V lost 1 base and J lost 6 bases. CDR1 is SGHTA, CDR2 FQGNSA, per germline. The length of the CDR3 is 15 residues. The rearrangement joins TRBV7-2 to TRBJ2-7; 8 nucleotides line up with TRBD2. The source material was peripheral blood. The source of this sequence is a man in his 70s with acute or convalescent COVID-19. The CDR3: CASSLVGGGLGEQYF. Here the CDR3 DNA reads TGTGCCAGCAGCTTAGTCGGCGGGGGGTTGGGCGAGCAGTACTTC.